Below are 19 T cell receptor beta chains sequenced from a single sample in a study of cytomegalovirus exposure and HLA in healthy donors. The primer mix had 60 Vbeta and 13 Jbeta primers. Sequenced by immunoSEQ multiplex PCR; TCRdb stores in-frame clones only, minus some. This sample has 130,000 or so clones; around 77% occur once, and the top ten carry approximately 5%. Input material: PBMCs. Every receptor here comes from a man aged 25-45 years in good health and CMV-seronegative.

The chain's CDR3 is CASSVAGHYEQYF. The CDR3 DNA reads as TGTGCCAGCAGCGTGGCCGGACACTACGAGCAGTACTTC. The rearrangement links TRBV7-9 to TRBJ2-7, with D maybe TRBD1 (5 bases). V lost 5 bases, J lost 3 bases, and 11 bases lay in between. From germline, CDR1 is SEHNR and CDR2 FQNEAQ (reference sequence). The CDR3 length is 13 residues.

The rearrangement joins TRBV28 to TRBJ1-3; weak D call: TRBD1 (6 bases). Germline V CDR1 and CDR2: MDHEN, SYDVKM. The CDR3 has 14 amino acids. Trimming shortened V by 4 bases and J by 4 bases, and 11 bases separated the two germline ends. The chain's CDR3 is CASSYGQLGNTIYF. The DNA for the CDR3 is TGTGCCAGCAGTTACGGACAGCTCGGAAACACCATATATTTT. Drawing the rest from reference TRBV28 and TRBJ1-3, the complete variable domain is DVKVTQSSRYLVKRTGEKVFLECVQDMDHENMFWYRQDPGLGLRLIYFSYDVKMKEKGDIPEGYSVSREKKERFSLILESASTNQTSMYLCASSYGQLGNTIYFGEGSWLTVV.

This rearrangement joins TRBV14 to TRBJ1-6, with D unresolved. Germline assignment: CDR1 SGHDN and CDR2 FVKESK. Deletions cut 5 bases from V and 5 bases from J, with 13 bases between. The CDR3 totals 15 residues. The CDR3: CASSSRYPDNSPLHF. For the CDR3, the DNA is TGTGCCAGCAGCTCAAGATACCCAGATAATTCACCCCTCCACTTT.

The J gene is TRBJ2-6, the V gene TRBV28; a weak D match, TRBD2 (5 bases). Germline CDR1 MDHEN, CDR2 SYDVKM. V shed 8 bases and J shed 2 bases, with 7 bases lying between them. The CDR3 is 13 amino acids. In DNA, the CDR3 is TGTGCCAGCCGGAGGCCTGGGGCCAACGTCCTGACTTTC. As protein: CASRRPGANVLTF. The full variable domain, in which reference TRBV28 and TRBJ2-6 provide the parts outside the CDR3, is DVKVTQSSRYLVKRTGEKVFLECVQDMDHENMFWYRQDPGLGLRLIYFSYDVKMKEKGDIPEGYSVSREKKERFSLILESASTNQTSMYLCASRRPGANVLTFGAGSRLTVL.

The CDR3 reads CASSWGLAGGSEQYF. The CDR3 nucleotides read TGTGCCAGCAGTTGGGGACTAGCGGGAGGGTCCGAGCAGTACTTC. This chain links TRBV27 with TRBJ2-7, with 16 bases lining up with TRBD2. The CDR3 contains 15 residues. Trimming removed 4 bases from V and 6 bases from J; junction bases left unmatched: 3. Germline assignment: CDR1 MNHEY and CDR2 SMNVEV (reference sequence).

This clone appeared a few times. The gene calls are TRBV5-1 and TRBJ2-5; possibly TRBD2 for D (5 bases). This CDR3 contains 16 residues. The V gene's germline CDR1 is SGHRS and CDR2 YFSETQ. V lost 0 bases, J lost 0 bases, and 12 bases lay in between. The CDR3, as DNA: TGCGCCAGCAGCTTGGCGGCAGGCGGGTACCAAGAGACCCAGTACTTC. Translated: CASSLAAGGYQETQYF.

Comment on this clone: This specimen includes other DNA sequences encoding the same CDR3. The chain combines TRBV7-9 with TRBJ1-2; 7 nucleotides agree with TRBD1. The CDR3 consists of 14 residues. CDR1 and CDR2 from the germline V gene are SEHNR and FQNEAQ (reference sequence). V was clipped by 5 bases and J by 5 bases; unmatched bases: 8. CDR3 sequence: CASSPPTGVYGYTF. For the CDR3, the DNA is TGTGCCAGCAGCCCACCTACAGGGGTGTATGGCTACACCTTC.

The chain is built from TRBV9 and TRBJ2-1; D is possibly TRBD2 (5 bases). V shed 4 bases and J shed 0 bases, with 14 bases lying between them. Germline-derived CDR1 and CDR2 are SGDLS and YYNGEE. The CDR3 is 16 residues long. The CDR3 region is CASSIEAASSYNEQFF. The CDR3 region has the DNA TGTGCCAGCAGCATAGAAGCGGCAAGCTCCTACAATGAGCAGTTCTTC.

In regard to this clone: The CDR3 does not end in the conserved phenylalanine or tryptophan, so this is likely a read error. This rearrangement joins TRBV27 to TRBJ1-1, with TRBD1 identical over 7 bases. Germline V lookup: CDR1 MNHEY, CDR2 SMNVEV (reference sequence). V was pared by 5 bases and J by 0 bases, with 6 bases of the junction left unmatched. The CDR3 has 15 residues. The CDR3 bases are TGTGCCAGCAGTCCGTGGGACAGACTGAACACTGAAGCTTTCGTT. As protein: CASSPWDRLNTEAFV.

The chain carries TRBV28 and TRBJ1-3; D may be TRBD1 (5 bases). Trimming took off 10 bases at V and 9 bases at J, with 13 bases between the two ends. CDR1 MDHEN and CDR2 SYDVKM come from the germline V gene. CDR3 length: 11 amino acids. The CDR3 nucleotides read TGTGCCACCGAGACAGTTACCACCATATATTTT. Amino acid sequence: CATETVTTIYF. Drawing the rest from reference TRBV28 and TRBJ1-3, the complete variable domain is DVKVTQSSRYLVKRTGEKVFLECVQDMDHENMFWYRQDPGLGLRLIYFSYDVKMKEKGDIPEGYSVSREKKERFSLILESASTNQTSMYLCATETVTTIYFGEGSWLTVV.

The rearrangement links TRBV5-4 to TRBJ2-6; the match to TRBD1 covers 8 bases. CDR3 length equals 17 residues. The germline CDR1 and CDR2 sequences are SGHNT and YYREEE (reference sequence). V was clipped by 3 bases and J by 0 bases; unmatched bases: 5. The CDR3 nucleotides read TGTGCCAGCAGCTCGTGGACAGGGACCTCTGGGGCCAACGTCCTGACTTTC. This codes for CASSSWTGTSGANVLTF. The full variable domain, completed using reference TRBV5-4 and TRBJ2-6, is ETGVTQSPTHLIKTRGQQVTLRCSSQSGHNTVSWYQQALGQGPQFIFQYYREEENGRGNFPPRFSGLQFPNYSSELNVNALELDDSALYLCASSSWTGTSGANVLTFGAGSRLTVL.

CDR3 nucleotides: TGTGCCAGCAGCGCGGAGGGACAGGGTGAAAGTGGCTACACCTTC. This translates into CASSAEGQGESGYTF. The V gene is TRBV9, the J gene TRBJ1-2; 9 bases map to TRBD1. Per the germline V gene, CDR1 is SGDLS and CDR2 is YYNGEE. The CDR3 spans 15 residues. The J segment lost 7 bases and the V segment lost 3 bases, leaving 10 bases of the junction unmatched.

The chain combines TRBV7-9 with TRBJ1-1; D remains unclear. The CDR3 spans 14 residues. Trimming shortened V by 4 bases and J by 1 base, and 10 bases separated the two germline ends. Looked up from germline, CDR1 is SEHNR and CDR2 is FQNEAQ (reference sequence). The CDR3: CASSSTGGNTEAFF. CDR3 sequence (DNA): TGTGCCAGCAGCTCTACGGGAGGGAACACTGAAGCTTTCTTT.

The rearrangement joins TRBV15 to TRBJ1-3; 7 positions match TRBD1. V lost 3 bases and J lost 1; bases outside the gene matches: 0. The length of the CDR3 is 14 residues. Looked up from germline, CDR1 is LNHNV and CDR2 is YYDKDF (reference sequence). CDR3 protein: CATSRTGSGNTIYF. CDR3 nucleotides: TGTGCCACCAGCAGGACAGGGTCTGGAAACACCATATATTTT.

The CDR3 coding sequence is TGTGCCAGCAGCTTGGACAGACAGAATGAGCAGTTCTTC. This translates into CASSLDRQNEQFF. V and J are TRBV7-8 and TRBJ2-1, with D possibly being TRBD1 (6 bases). CDR3 length: 13 residues. In germline, CDR1 is SGHVS, CDR2 FQNEAQ. The V and J ends lost 3 bases and 7 bases respectively, with 10 bases between them.

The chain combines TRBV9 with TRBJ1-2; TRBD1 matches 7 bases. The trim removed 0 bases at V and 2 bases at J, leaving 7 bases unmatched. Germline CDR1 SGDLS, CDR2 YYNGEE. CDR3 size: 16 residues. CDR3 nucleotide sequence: TGTGCCAGCAGCGTAGCCCTGACAGGGACCAACTATGGCTACACCTTC. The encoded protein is CASSVALTGTNYGYTF.

The CDR3 protein is CSVGTGGGNQPQHF. The CDR3 DNA reads TGCAGCGTTGGGACAGGGGGCGGCAATCAGCCCCAGCATTTT. V usage is TRBV29-1 and J usage is TRBJ1-5; 11 bases fit TRBD1. V lost 4 bases and J lost 2; bases outside the gene matches: 1. CDR1 is SQVTM, CDR2 ANQGSEA, per germline. The CDR3 loop spans 14 amino acids. The full variable domain, in which reference TRBV29-1 and TRBJ1-5 provide the parts outside the CDR3, is SAVISQKPSRDICQRGTSLTIQCQVDSQVTMMFWYRQQPGQSLTLIATANQGSEATYESGFVIDKFPISRPNLTFSTLTVSNMSPEDSSIYLCSVGTGGGNQPQHFGDGTRLSIL.

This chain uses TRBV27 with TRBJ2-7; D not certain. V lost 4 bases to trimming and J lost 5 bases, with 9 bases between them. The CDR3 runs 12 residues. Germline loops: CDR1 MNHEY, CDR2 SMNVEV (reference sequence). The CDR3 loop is CASSSSGHEQYF. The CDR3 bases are TGTGCCAGCAGTTCTTCAGGTCACGAGCAGTACTTC.

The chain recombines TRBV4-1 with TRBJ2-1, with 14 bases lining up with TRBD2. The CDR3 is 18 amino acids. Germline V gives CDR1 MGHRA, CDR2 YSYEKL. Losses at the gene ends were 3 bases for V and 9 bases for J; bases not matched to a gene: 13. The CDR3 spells CASSQSPPPGLAGAEQFF. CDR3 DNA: TGCGCCAGCAGCCAGTCACCCCCGCCGGGACTAGCGGGAGCTGAGCAGTTCTTC.